This T cell receptor beta chain stems from a study of cytomegalovirus exposure and HLA in healthy donors. The study, taken as a whole, reports: Specificity of a few CMV-associated chains for CMV antigens was verified in vitro.

PCR used 60 Vbeta primers and 13 Jbeta primers. Generated by immunoSEQ multiplex PCR, the TCRdb table keeps only in-frame clones and is missing some. Here the sample spans some 110,000 clones, about 70% being singletons. About this clone: Its antigen is as yet unknown.

Germline lookup yields CDR1 SGHTA and CDR2 FQGTGA. The CDR3 runs to 14 residues. V shed 5 bases and J shed 2 bases, with 12 bases lying between them. What was sequenced was PBMCs. This chain joins TRBV7-3 and TRBJ1-2; D perhaps matches TRBD1 (5 bases). The receptor was derived from a man aged 25-40 years in good health and CMV-seropositive. The CDR3 bases are TGTGCCAGCAGCCCCTCGGGGGGGAACTATGGCTACACCTTC. It translates to CASSPSGGNYGYTF.